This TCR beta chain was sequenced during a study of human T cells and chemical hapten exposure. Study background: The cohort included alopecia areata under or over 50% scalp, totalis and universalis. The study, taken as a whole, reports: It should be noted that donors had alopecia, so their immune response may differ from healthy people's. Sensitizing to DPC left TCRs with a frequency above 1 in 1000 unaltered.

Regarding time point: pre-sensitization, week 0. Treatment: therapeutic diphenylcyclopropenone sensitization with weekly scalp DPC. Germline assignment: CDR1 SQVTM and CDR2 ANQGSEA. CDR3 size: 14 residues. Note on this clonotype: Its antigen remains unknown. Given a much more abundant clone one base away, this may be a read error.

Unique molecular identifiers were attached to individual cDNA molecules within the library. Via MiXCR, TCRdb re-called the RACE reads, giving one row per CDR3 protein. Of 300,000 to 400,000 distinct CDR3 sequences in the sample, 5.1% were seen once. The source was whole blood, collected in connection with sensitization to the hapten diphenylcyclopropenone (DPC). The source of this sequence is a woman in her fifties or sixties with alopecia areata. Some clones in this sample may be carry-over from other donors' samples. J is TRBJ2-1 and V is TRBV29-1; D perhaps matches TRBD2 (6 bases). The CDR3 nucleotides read TGCAGCGTTGACCTCCTGACTAGTGCCGGTGAGCAGCTCTTC. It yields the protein CSVDLLTSAGEQLF.